The source of this TCR beta chain is a study of blood T cells in healthy people across ages. Primers used in a second PCR of about 6 to 12 cycles were a sample-barcoded 5' primer and a J-beta primer mix. TCRdb re-called the 5' RACE reads with MiXCR, one entry per CDR3 protein. The data contain some 750,000 distinct CDR3 sequences, roughly 20% of them singletons. Details on this clonotype: At one of its ends the junction is not consistent with the germline gene, which may arise from a read error.

The receptor comes from a man in his 70s in good health. What was sequenced was blood.

The CDR3 protein is CASSLDPGPSGEAFF. DNA of the CDR3: TGTGCCAGCAGTCTGGATCCGGGACCTTCAGGTGAAGCTTTCTTT. V usage is TRBV5-1 and J usage is TRBJ1-1, with D perhaps TRBD1 (5 bases). Germline V gene sequence: CDR1 SGHRS, CDR2 YFSETQ. The CDR3 runs to 15 residues.